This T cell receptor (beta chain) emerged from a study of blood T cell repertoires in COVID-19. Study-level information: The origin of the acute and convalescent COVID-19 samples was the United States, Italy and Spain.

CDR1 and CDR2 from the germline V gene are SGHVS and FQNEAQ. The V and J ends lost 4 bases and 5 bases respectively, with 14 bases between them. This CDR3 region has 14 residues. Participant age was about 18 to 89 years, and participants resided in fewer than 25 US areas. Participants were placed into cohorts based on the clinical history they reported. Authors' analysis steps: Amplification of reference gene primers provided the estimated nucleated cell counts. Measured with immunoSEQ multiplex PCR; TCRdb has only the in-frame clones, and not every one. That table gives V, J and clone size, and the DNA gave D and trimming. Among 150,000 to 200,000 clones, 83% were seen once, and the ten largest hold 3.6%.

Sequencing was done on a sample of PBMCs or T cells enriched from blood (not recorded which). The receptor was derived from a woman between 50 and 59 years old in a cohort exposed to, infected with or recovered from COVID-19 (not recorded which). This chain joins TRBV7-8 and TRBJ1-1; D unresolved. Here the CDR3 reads CASSYRPQATEAFF. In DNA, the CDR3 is TGTGCCAGCAGCTACCGACCCCAGGCTACTGAAGCTTTCTTT.